A single TCR beta chain is shown here with its context. Its antigen is unidentified. The data originate from a study of cytomegalovirus exposure and HLA in healthy donors. Study results and limitations: A few chains linked to CMV were shown in vitro to be specific for CMV antigens. HLA-A and HLA-B allele assignments for most subjects were reportedly predicted accurately using TCR beta sequences.

The study ran its PCR with 60 Vbeta and 13 Jbeta primers. The assay was immunoSEQ multiplex PCR, and TCRdb's table has in-frame clones only and misses some. Of around 150,000 clones in the sample, around 85% were seen once. The receptor comes from a woman younger than 45 in good health and CMV-seronegative. Sample: PBMCs.

CDR3 loop: CASTTGVTNEKLFF. The CDR3 DNA reads as TGTGCCAGTACCACAGGGGTAACTAATGAAAAACTGTTTTTT. This chain connects TRBV19 to TRBJ1-4; TRBD1 agrees at 7 bases. CDR1 and CDR2 from the germline V gene are LNHDA and SQIVND (reference sequence). The CDR3 extends over 14 amino acids. V was pared by 7 bases and J by 1 base, with 3 bases of the junction left unmatched.